This passage covers 13 T cell receptor beta chains from one sample sequenced in a study of cytomegalovirus exposure and HLA in healthy donors. 13 Jbeta primers and 60 Vbeta primers were used for the PCR. The protocol was immunoSEQ multiplex PCR, while the TCRdb copy is restricted to in-frame clones and leaves out a portion. The table lists about 160,000 clones, about 64% of them singletons, with 1.4% to 1.5% in the top ten. The sample was PBMCs. The receptor source for this set is a man aged 45-60 years in good health and CMV-seronegative.

This clone occurred a few times. The rearrangement uses TRBV7-9 and TRBJ1-4; a weak D match, TRBD1 (5 bases). Germline assignment: CDR1 SEHNR and CDR2 FQNEAQ (reference sequence). The CDR3 is made up of 13 amino acids. Trimming stripped 1 base from V and 8 bases from J, with 8 bases between. The CDR3 nucleotides read TGTGCCAGCAGCTTAGTTAGGGGAGAAAAACTGTTTTTT. Protein product: CASSLVRGEKLFF.

The rearrangement joins TRBV19 to TRBJ2-2; the D gene is possibly TRBD2 (5 bases). The CDR3 runs to 14 residues. V was clipped by 5 bases and J by 0 bases, with 7 bases between them. Germline values: CDR1 LNHDA, CDR2 SQIVND (reference sequence). The CDR3 DNA sequence: TGTGCCAGTAGTCCCGGGACGAACACCGGGGAGCTGTTTTTT. It specifies CASSPGTNTGELFF.

The chain links TRBV5-1 to TRBJ1-1, with 7 bases matching TRBD1. CDR3 length: 16 residues. The germline gives CDR1 SGHRS, CDR2 YFSETQ. Trimming took 4 bases from V and 1 from J; bases not matched to a gene: 10. CDR3 DNA sequence: TGCGCCAGCAGCCAAGGACAGGATTTGACGAACACTGAAGCTTTCTTT. This encodes CASSQGQDLTNTEAFF.

The chain carries TRBV19 and TRBJ1-2; 9 nucleotides agree with TRBD1. From germline, CDR1 is LNHDA and CDR2 SQIVND (reference sequence). CDR3 size: 16 residues. V was clipped by 3 bases and J by 1 base; unmatched bases: 6. As DNA, the CDR3 is TGTGCCAGTAGTATCCGGGACAGGGAGATTAACTATGGCTACACCTTC. Its translation: CASSIRDREINYGYTF.

This chain links TRBV11-2 with TRBJ1-3; D gene uncertain. This CDR3 comprises 14 residues. V was trimmed by 1 base and J by 0 bases, leaving 4 bases between them. CDR1 and CDR2 (germline): SGHAT, FQNNGV. The CDR3 spells CASSLAGSGNTIYF. The CDR3 bases are TGTGCCAGCAGCTTAGCGGGCTCTGGAAACACCATATATTTT.

The CDR3 is CASSLGTGLNTEAFF. In nucleotides, the CDR3 is TGTGCCAGCAGCTTGGGGACAGGGTTAAACACTGAAGCTTTCTTT. J is TRBJ1-1 and V is TRBV7-9, with 9 bases matching TRBD1. The CDR3 is 15 amino acids. Germline assignment: CDR1 SEHNR and CDR2 FQNEAQ (reference sequence). J gave up 2 bases and V 3 bases, and 4 bases lay outside the gene matches. Filled out from reference TRBV7-9 and TRBJ1-1, the complete variable domain reads DTGVSQNPRHKITKRGQNVTFRCDPISEHNRLYWYRQTLGQGPEFLTYFQNEAQLEKSRLLSDRFSAERPKGSFSTLEIQRTEQGDSAMYLCASSLGTGLNTEAFFGQGTRLTVV.

This rearrangement joins TRBV6-4 to TRBJ2-2; possibly TRBD2 for D (6 bases). This CDR3 spans 14 amino acids. Germline V lookup: CDR1 MRHNA, CDR2 SNTAGT. Trimming cost V 2 bases and J 3 bases, with 7 bases left between them. DNA of the CDR3: TGTGCCAGCAGTGACGGGACTCACACCGGGGAGCTGTTTTTT. Protein sequence: CASSDGTHTGELFF.

The chain combines TRBV11-2 with TRBJ1-2; TRBD1 aligns across 8 bases. Germline V gene lookup returns CDR1 SGHAT and CDR2 FQNNGV. The CDR3 length is 13 residues. J was trimmed by 8 bases and V by 6 bases; bases with no gene match: 8. The CDR3 DNA reads as TGTGCCAGCAGGAAGACAGGGGCTGAAGGCTACACCTTC. Its protein is CASRKTGAEGYTF.

This chain uses TRBV13 with TRBJ2-5, with 10 positions matching TRBD1. TRBJ2-7 matches the DNA end more closely, so the J call is doubtful. The CDR3 consists of 15 residues. The germline gives CDR1 PRHDT, CDR2 FYEKMQ (reference sequence). CDR3 in amino acids: CASSITGTGDYEQYF. The CDR3, as DNA: TGTGCCAGCAGCATCACCGGGACAGGGGACTACGAGCAGTACTTC.

V and J are TRBV5-4 and TRBJ2-5; 13 bases are shared with TRBD2. CDR1 is SGHNT and CDR2 is YYREEE in the germline V gene (reference sequence). The CDR3 is 18 residues long. Trimming removed 3 bases from V and 0 bases from J; junction bases left unmatched: 8. The CDR3 bases are TGTGCCAGCAGCTCCCGGACTAGCGGGGGCCGTTACCAAGAGACCCAGTACTTC. Protein product: CASSSRTSGGRYQETQYF.

The rearrangement joins TRBV7-3 to TRBJ1-6, with TRBD1 as a possible D gene (6 bases). The CDR3 sequence is 14 residues long. The V and J ends lost 3 bases and 6 bases respectively, with 9 bases between them. Germline CDR1 is SGHTA and CDR2 is FQGTGA. CDR3 in amino acids: CASSFGQLNSPLHF. The CDR3 DNA reads as TGTGCCAGCAGCTTCGGACAGCTTAATTCACCCCTCCACTTT.

The chain carries TRBV28 and TRBJ2-7; D unresolved. CDR3 size: 14 residues. V dropped 3 bases and J dropped 1 base, with 10 bases sitting between them. CDR1 MDHEN and CDR2 SYDVKM come from the germline V gene. The CDR3 is CASSLARMSYEQYF. The CDR3, as DNA: TGTGCCAGCAGTTTGGCCCGTATGTCCTACGAGCAGTACTTC.

The chain links TRBV5-6 to TRBJ1-1; perhaps TRBD1 as D (5 bases). The CDR3 totals 16 residues. V was pared by 0 bases and J by 2 bases, with 14 bases between. Germline values: CDR1 SGHDT, CDR2 YYEEEE. The CDR3 region is CASSLGGRVLNTEAFF. CDR3 sequence (DNA): TGTGCCAGCAGCTTGGGTGGCAGGGTTTTAAACACTGAAGCTTTCTTT. Using reference TRBV5-6 and TRBJ1-1 for the parts outside the CDR3, the full variable domain is DAGVTQSPTHLIKTRGQQVTLRCSPKSGHDTVSWYQQALGQGPQFIFQYYEEEERQRGNFPDRFSGHQFPNYSSELNVNALLLGDSALYLCASSLGGRVLNTEAFFGQGTRLTVV.